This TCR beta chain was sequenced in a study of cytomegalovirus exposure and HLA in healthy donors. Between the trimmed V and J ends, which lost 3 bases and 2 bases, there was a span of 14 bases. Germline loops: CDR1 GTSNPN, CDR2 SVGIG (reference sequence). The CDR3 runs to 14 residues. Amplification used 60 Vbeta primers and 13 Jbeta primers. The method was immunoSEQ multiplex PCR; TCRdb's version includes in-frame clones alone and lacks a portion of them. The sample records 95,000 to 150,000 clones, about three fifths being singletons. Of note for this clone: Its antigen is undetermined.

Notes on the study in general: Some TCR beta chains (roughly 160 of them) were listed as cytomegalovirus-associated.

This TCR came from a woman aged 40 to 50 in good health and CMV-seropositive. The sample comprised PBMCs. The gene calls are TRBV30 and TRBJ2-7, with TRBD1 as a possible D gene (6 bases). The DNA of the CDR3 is TGTGCCTGGAGCGGCGCCCCAGGGGCCTACGAGCAGTACTTC. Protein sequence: CAWSGAPGAYEQYF.